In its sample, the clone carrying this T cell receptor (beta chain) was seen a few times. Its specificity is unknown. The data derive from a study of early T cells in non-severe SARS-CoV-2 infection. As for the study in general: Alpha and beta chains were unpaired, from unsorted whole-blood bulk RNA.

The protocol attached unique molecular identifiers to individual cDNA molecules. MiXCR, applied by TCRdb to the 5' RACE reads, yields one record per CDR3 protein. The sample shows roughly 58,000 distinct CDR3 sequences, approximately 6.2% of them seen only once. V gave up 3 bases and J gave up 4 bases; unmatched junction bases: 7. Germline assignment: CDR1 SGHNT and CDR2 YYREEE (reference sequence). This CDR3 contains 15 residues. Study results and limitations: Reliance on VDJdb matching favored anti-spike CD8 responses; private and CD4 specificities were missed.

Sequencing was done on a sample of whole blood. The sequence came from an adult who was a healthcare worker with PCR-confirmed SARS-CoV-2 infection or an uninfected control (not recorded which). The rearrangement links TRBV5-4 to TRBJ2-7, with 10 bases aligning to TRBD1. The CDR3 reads CASSSWTGGAYEQYF. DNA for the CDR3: TGTGCCAGCAGCTCTTGGACAGGGGGGGCTTACGAGCAGTACTTC.